Each of the 20 T cell receptor beta chains below was sequenced from the same sample in a study of T-cell reconstitution after alpha-beta-depleted transplantation in children. It was with unique molecular identifiers that the TCRbeta library was prepared. Each CDR3 protein is one row after TCRdb ran MiXCR on the PCR reads. Here the sample spans approximately 250,000 distinct CDR3 sequences, about 23% being singletons. This sample comprised PBMCs, obtained before TCRalphabeta/CD19-depleted stem cell transplant. These TCRs come from a girl aged 2-9 years with Fanconi anemia, due to receive a stem cell transplant.

The chain is built from TRBV6-6 and TRBJ2-7; tentatively, D is TRBD1 (6 bases). Per the germline V gene, CDR1 is MNHNY and CDR2 is SVGAGI (reference sequence). V lost 6 bases, J lost 6 bases, and 9 bases lay in between. CDR3 length: 11 residues. For the CDR3, the DNA is TGTGCCAGCAGGAAAGGGGGCGAGCAGTACTTC. The encoded protein is CASRKGGEQYF.

The rearrangement links TRBV6-4 to TRBJ1-6; D possibly corresponds to TRBD1 (6 bases). This CDR3 spans 15 amino acids. Looked up from germline, CDR1 is MRHNA and CDR2 is SNTAGT. Trimming left V 3 bases short and J 7 bases short, with 13 bases between. The CDR3 region is CASSEAGTYNSPLHF. For the CDR3, the DNA is TGTGCCAGCAGTGAAGCCGGGACATACAATTCACCCCTCCACTTT.

This clonotype showed up just a few times. This chain uses TRBV19 with TRBJ2-5; 7 bases are a match to TRBD2. J was trimmed by 2 bases and V by 5 bases; bases with no gene match: 5. The CDR3 has 14 residues. CDR1 and CDR2 (germline): LNHDA, SQIVND (reference sequence). The CDR3 region has the DNA TGTGCCAGTAGTCACGCTAGCGGACAAGAGACCCAGTACTTC. Translating gives CASSHASGQETQYF.

Comment on this clonotype: This may be a read error: a much more frequent sequence differs by one nucleotide. The chain is built from TRBV7-9 and TRBJ2-2; D uncertain. CDR1 SEHNR and CDR2 FQNEAQ come from the germline V gene (reference sequence). Deletions cut 5 bases from V and 5 bases from J, with 6 bases between. This CDR3 contains 12 residues. The CDR3 is CASSTQTGELFF. CDR3 coding DNA: TGTGCCAGCAGCACTCAGACCGGGGAGCTGTTTTTT. Full variable domain (rest looked up from reference TRBV7-9 and TRBJ2-2): DTGVSQNPRHKITKRGQNVTFRCDPISEHNRLYWYRQTLGQGPEFLTYFQNEAQLEKSRLLSDRFSAERPKGSFSTLEIQRTEQGDSAMYLCASSTQTGELFFGEGSRLTVL.

This clonotype has a count of ten or more. The V call is TRBV29-1, the J call TRBJ2-6, with 8 bases fitting TRBD1. The CDR3 is 13 amino acids. With 1 base clipped from V and 10 bases from J, the junction kept 3 bases outside the gene matches. CDR1 and CDR2 (germline): SQVTM, ANQGSEA. In DNA, the CDR3 is TGCAGCGTTGAAGCGGGACAGGTAAACGTCCTGACTTTC. This gives the protein CSVEAGQVNVLTF.

This sequence joins TRBV4-2 and TRBJ2-1; TRBD2 matches at 13 bases. Germline V gene data show CDR1 as LGHNA and CDR2 as YNFKEQ. The V segment lost 0 bases and the J segment 10 bases; nucleotides outside the gene matches: 3. The CDR3 has 15 amino acids. The CDR3 coding sequence is TGTGCCAGCAGCCAAGATATACTAGCGGGGGGGGAGCAGTTCTTC. This encodes CASSQDILAGGEQFF.

This chain uses TRBV7-3 with TRBJ2-1; D gene uncertain. The CDR3 spans 15 residues. V was clipped by 0 bases and J by 6 bases, with 12 bases between them. Germline CDR1 reads SGHTA; CDR2 reads FQGTGA. The DNA of the CDR3 is TGTGCCAGCAGCTTAACGTTTCCGGGTTTCAATGAGCAGTTCTTC. This sequence encodes CASSLTFPGFNEQFF.

This clonotype occurred a few times. The DNA of the CDR3 is TGTGCCATCAGTGAGTCTGGGCGACACACCGGGGAGCTGTTTTTT. This encodes CAISESGRHTGELFF. This chain connects TRBV10-3 to TRBJ2-2; D gene unclear. The CDR3 runs to 15 residues. Trimming took 0 bases from V and 3 from J, leaving 8 bases between them. Germline CDR1 is ENHRY and CDR2 is SYGVKD.

The chain is built from TRBV20-1 and TRBJ2-3; no definite D call. Germline values: CDR1 DFQATT, CDR2 SNEGSKA (reference sequence). CDR3 size: 13 residues. V lost 4 bases, J lost 3 bases, and 11 bases lay in between. CDR3 bases: TGCAGTGCTACCAAAAGGGTAACAGATACGCAGTATTTT. Translating gives CSATKRVTDTQYF.

This clonotype was observed many times. The chain carries TRBV6-5 and TRBJ1-2; TRBD1 aligns across 9 bases. Germline V CDR1 and CDR2: MNHEY, SVGAGI. This CDR3 spans 12 amino acids. With V trimmed by 5 bases and J by 6 bases, 1 base remained unmatched. The DNA for the CDR3 is TGTGCCAGCAGTAACAGGGGGCATGGCTACACCTTC. Protein: CASSNRGHGYTF.

V gene TRBV20-1 combines with J gene TRBJ2-3, with a tentative D call TRBD2 (7 bases). The length of the CDR3 is 13 residues. Trimming shortened V by 7 bases and J by 2 bases, and 13 bases separated the two germline ends. Germline CDR1 DFQATT, CDR2 SNEGSKA (reference sequence). The CDR3 protein is CSGRGGITDTQYF. The DNA of the CDR3 is TGCAGTGGTAGGGGGGGGATCACAGATACGCAGTATTTT.

This clonotype was found a few times. At one end, the junction sequence differs from germline, possibly due to a read error. This chain joins TRBV10-3 and TRBJ1-4; 7 bases are shared with TRBD1. From germline, CDR1 is ENHRY and CDR2 SYGVKD. CDR3 length: 16 residues. CDR3 protein: CAISRDSLRTYEKLFF. CDR3 coding DNA: TGTGCCATCAGCAGGGACAGCCTACGAACTTATGAAAAACTGTTTTTT.

J is TRBJ2-1 and V is TRBV3-1; D gene unclear. Germline V gene sequence: CDR1 LGHDT, CDR2 YNNKEL (reference sequence). The V end lost 3 bases, the J end lost 6 bases, and 9 bases lay between the germline ends. This CDR3 is built from 13 residues. In nucleotides, the CDR3 is TGTGCCAGCAGCCACCGGACCATCAATGAGCAGTTCTTC. It yields the protein CASSHRTINEQFF.

This clonotype was observed at least ten times. The chain is built from TRBV29-1 and TRBJ2-1; 7 nucleotides agree with TRBD2. Germline CDR1 is SQVTM and CDR2 is ANQGSEA. The CDR3 contains 15 residues. V shed 1 base, J shed 8 bases, and the junction held 11 bases outside the gene matches. The CDR3 DNA reads as TGCAGCGTTGAAGGGGTGGCGGGAGCGGAGGATGAGCAGTTCTTC. This sequence encodes CSVEGVAGAEDEQFF.

This clonotype was observed many times. The gene calls are TRBV29-1 and TRBJ1-4; D is unresolved. Trimming pared 4 bases from V and 10 bases from J, leaving 10 bases between. CDR1 is SQVTM and CDR2 is ANQGSEA in the germline V gene. This CDR3 has 11 amino acids. CDR3: CSVVLDGKLFF. The CDR3, as DNA: TGCAGCGTTGTTCTGGACGGAAAACTGTTTTTT.

This clonotype was picked up many times. The V call is TRBV29-1, the J call TRBJ2-1; D is undetermined. Germline CDR1 SQVTM, CDR2 ANQGSEA. V dropped 4 bases and J dropped 7 bases, with 14 bases sitting between them. This CDR3 region has 13 residues. CDR3 sequence reads: CSVVLPTRNEQFF. CDR3 nucleotide sequence: TGCAGCGTTGTCCTACCCACAAGGAATGAGCAGTTCTTC.

This chain joins TRBV23-1 and TRBJ2-7; 9 bases are shared with TRBD2. TRBV23-1 is an ORF, with its function uncertain. After removal of 7 bases from V and 0 bases from J, the junction contained 22 bases not matched to a gene. CDR3 length: 20 residues. The CDR3 loop is CASKHMWSSGISGFSYEQYF. The CDR3 DNA reads as TGCGCCAGCAAACATATGTGGTCTAGCGGGATATCTGGATTCTCCTACGAGCAGTACTTC.

The chain recombines TRBV11-2 with TRBJ2-7; the D call may be TRBD1 or TRBD2 (5 bases each). Germline CDR1 and CDR2: SGHAT and FQNNGV. The CDR3 totals 13 residues. Trimming removed 5 bases from V and 2 bases from J, with 10 bases in between. CDR3: CASSALGAYEQYF. The CDR3 DNA follows: TGTGCCAGCAGCGCACTAGGGGCCTACGAGCAGTACTTC. Looking up the rest from reference TRBV11-2 and TRBJ2-7 gives the full variable domain: EAGVAQSPRYKIIEKRQSVAFWCNPISGHATLYWYQQILGQGPKLLIQFQNNGVVDDSQLPKDRFSAERLKGVDSTLKIQPAKLEDSAVYLCASSALGAYEQYFGPGTRLTVT.

This clonotype has a count of ten or more. The chain carries TRBV20-1 and TRBJ2-3; 8 bases fit TRBD1. The V segment lost 0 bases and the J segment 1 base; nucleotides outside the gene matches: 9. Germline V gene sequence: CDR1 DFQATT, CDR2 SNEGSKA (reference sequence). This CDR3 has 17 residues. The CDR3: CSARDHLGQGGTDTQYF. In nucleotides, the CDR3 is TGCAGTGCTAGAGATCATTTAGGACAGGGAGGCACAGATACGCAGTATTTT.

This rearrangement joins TRBV12-3 or TRBV12-4 to TRBJ2-5, with D hard to call. Trimming pared 5 bases from V and 2 bases from J, leaving 15 bases between. The CDR3 is 15 amino acids. This CDR3 reads CASSTIRPKQETQYF. The CDR3, as DNA: TGTGCCAGCAGTACCATCCGGCCCAAACAAGAGACCCAGTACTTC.